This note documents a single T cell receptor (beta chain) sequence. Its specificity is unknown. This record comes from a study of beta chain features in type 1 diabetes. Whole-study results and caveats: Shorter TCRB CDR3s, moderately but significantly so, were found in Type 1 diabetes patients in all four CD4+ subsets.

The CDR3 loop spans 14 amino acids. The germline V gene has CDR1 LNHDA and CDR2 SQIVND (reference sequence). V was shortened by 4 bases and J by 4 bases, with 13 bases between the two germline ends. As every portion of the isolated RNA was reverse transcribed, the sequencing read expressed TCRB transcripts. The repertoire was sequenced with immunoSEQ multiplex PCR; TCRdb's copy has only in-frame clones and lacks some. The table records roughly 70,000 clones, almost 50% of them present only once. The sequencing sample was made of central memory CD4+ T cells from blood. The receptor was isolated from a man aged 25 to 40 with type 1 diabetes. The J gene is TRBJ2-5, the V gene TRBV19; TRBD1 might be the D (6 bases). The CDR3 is CASSNRVTRETQYF. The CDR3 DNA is TGTGCCAGTAGTAACAGGGTTACGAGAGAGACCCAGTACTTC. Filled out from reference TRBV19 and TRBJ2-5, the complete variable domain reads DGGITQSPKYLFRKEGQNVTLSCEQNLNHDAMYWYRQDPGQGLRLIYYSQIVNDFQKGDIAEGYSVSREKKESFPLTVTSAQKNPTAFYLCASSNRVTRETQYFGPGTRLLVL.